The 14 T cell receptor beta chains below come from one sample, sequenced in a study of memory CD8 T cells in hepatitis C reinfection. Time point meaning: peak reinfection, 3 to 8 weeks after reinfection detection. Sorted cells were sequenced directly ex vivo without any in vitro expansion. TCRdb's table, derived via immunoSEQ multiplex PCR, lists solely in-frame clones and lacks some. The sample lists about 47,000 clones, approximately 87% occurring once. Sequenced sample: naive CD8+ T cells sorted from blood. These TCRs come from a man aged 18 to 35 with hepatitis C virus infection.

The chain combines TRBV18 with TRBJ2-1; the match to TRBD1 covers 9 bases. CDR3 length: 15 residues. V dropped 0 bases and J dropped 7; count of bases not matched to a gene: 4. The germline CDR1 and CDR2 sequences are KGHSH and LQKENI. CDR3 bases: TGTGCCAGCTCACCACCGGGACAGGGACATAATGAGCAGTTCTTC. It is translated as CASSPPGQGHNEQFF.

The rearrangement links TRBV19 to TRBJ2-1; D possibly corresponds to TRBD2 (6 bases). Germline assignment: CDR1 LNHDA and CDR2 SQIVND (reference sequence). This CDR3 is built from 15 residues. V was pared by 1 base and J by 3 bases, with 10 bases between. The CDR3 coding sequence is TGTGCCAGTAGTATAGCGGGAGCAAACTACAATGAGCAGTTCTTC. Amino acids: CASSIAGANYNEQFF.

Written as DNA, the CDR3 is TGTGCCAGCAGCTTAGAGGCAGGGGATTTGACTGAAGCTTTCTTT. Translated, it gives CASSLEAGDLTEAFF. The genes are TRBV7-8 and TRBJ1-1; a weak D match, TRBD1 (6 bases). V lost 1 base, J lost 5 bases, and 14 bases lay in between. The germline V gene has CDR1 SGHVS and CDR2 FQNEAQ. CDR3 length equals 15 residues. Together with reference TRBV7-8 and TRBJ1-1, the CDR3 gives the full variable domain: GAGVSQSPRYKVAKRGQDVALRCDPISGHVSLFWYQQALGQGPEFLTYFQNEAQLDKSGLPSDRFFAERPEGSVSTLKIQRTQQEDSAVYLCASSLEAGDLTEAFFGQGTRLTVV.

The chain is built from TRBV13 and TRBJ2-3, with D maybe TRBD1 (6 bases). Germline values: CDR1 PRHDT, CDR2 FYEKMQ (reference sequence). CDR3 length equals 15 residues. V shed 6 bases and J shed 0 bases, with 13 bases lying between them. As DNA, the CDR3 is TGTGCCAGCAGTCCCCCAGGGGCTAGCACAGATACGCAGTATTTT. This sequence encodes CASSPPGASTDTQYF.

The chain recombines TRBV2 with TRBJ2-1, with 10 bases fitting TRBD2. With V trimmed by 2 bases and J by 5 bases, 3 bases remained unmatched. Germline CDR1 is SNHLY and CDR2 is FYNNEI. This CDR3 region has 15 residues. The CDR3 nucleotides are TGTGCCAGCAGTGAAAAGCGGGGGGGGAACAATGAGCAGTTCTTC. Translating it yields CASSEKRGGNNEQFF.

V gene TRBV7-3 combines with J gene TRBJ2-1, with D hard to call. Germline values: CDR1 SGHTA, CDR2 FQGTGA. The CDR3 totals 16 residues. V was trimmed by 4 bases and J by 5 bases, leaving 18 bases between them. The CDR3 DNA reads TGTGCCAGCAGCTCCATTAGCACAACGAGAAACAATGAGCAGTTCTTC. Translating gives CASSSISTTRNNEQFF.

The chain links TRBV6-1 to TRBJ1-5, with TRBD1 matching 8 bases. Trimming took 5 bases from V and 5 from J; bases not matched to a gene: 5. From germline, CDR1 is MNHNS and CDR2 SASEGT. This CDR3 contains 14 residues. This CDR3 is CASSLQGVDQPQHF. Here the CDR3 DNA reads TGTGCCAGCAGTTTACAGGGGGTGGATCAGCCCCAGCATTTT.

This rearrangement joins TRBV5-1 to TRBJ1-2, with 7 bases that match TRBD1. Germline assignment: CDR1 SGHRS and CDR2 YFSETQ. The CDR3 covers 15 residues. With V trimmed by 4 bases and J by 7 bases, 13 bases remained unmatched. CDR3 amino acids: CASSLETGLESGYTF. The CDR3 DNA reads TGCGCCAGCAGCCTGGAGACAGGGTTGGAGTCTGGCTACACCTTC.

This chain links TRBV19 with TRBJ1-3; 8 bases match TRBD1. Unmatched junction bases numbered 4, after V lost 6 bases and J lost 0 bases. CDR3 length: 15 residues. Germline V gene sequence: CDR1 LNHDA, CDR2 SQIVND (reference sequence). The CDR3 protein is CASSVTGDSGNTIYF. As DNA, the CDR3 is TGTGCCAGTAGCGTGACAGGGGACTCTGGAAACACCATATATTTT.

CDR3 coding DNA: TGCGCCAGCAGCTGGACAGTTAACTATGGCTACACCTTC. Translation gives CASSWTVNYGYTF. V gene TRBV5-1 combines with J gene TRBJ1-2; tentative D call: TRBD1 (6 bases). Trimming removed 3 bases at V and 1 base at J, with 7 bases between. This CDR3 region has 13 residues. Germline V gives CDR1 SGHRS, CDR2 YFSETQ.

The chain is built from TRBV10-3 and TRBJ2-3; 11 bases match TRBD2. The CDR3 loop spans 15 amino acids. Germline lookup yields CDR1 ENHRY and CDR2 SYGVKD. V lost 6 bases, J lost 6 bases, and 8 bases stayed unmatched. The CDR3 nucleotides read TGTGCCATCAGCCAACTAGCGGGGGAAAGGGATACGCAGTATTTT. This sequence encodes CAISQLAGERDTQYF.

A note on this clone: The junction shows a germline mismatch at one end, possibly a read error. The DNA for the CDR3 is TGTGTCAGTAGTATAGGACAGGGGGCAGGACCCCAGCATTTT. It yields the protein CVSSIGQGAGPQHF. The chain is built from TRBV19 and TRBJ1-5, with TRBD1 matching 11 bases. Germline-derived CDR1 and CDR2 are LNHDA and SQIVND (reference sequence). CDR3 length: 14 residues.

This CDR3 is CASSVNRDRGSNEQFF. The CDR3 DNA reads TGTGCCAGCAGCGTAAACCGGGACAGGGGGTCGAATGAGCAGTTCTTC. This chain links TRBV7-6 with TRBJ2-1; 11 bases fit TRBD1. Germline CDR1 is SGHVS and CDR2 is FNYEAQ. V lost 5 bases, J lost 7 bases, and 10 bases stayed unmatched. CDR3 length: 16 residues.

In DNA form, the CDR3 reads TGTGCCAGCAGTTTCGGACTAGCGGGAAACACCGGGGAGCTGTTTTTT. Translated, it gives CASSFGLAGNTGELFF. The chain carries TRBV7-9 and TRBJ2-2; 12 bases are shared with TRBD2. J lost 2 bases, V lost 6 bases, and 4 bases had no gene match. CDR3 length: 16 residues. Germline CDR1 reads SEHNR; CDR2 reads FQNEAQ (reference sequence).